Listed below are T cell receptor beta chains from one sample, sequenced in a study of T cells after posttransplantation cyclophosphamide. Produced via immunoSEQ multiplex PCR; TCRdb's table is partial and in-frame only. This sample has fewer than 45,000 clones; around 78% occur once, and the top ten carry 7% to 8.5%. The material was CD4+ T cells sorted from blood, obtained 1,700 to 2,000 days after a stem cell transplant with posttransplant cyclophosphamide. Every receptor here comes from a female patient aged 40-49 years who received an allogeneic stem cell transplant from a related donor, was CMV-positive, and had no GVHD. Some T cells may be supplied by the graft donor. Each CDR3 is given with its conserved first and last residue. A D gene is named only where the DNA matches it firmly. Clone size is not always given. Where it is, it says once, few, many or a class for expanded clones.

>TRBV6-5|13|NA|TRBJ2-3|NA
TGTGCCACCGGGACTCTCGGCACAGATACGCAGTATTTT
CATGTLGTDTQYF
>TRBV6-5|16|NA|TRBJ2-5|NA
TGTGCCAGCAGTTACGCGCGTACAGGCAATCTAGAGACCCAGTACTTC
CASSYARTGNLETQYF
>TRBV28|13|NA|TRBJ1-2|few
TGTGCCAGCAGTTTTCCCGTCAGGGAAGGCTACACCTTC
CASSFPVREGYTF
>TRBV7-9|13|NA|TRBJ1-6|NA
TGTGCCAGCAGCTTGGGGGGGGGTTTAGCCCTCCACTTT
CASSLGGGLALHF
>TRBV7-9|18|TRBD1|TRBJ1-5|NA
TGTGCCAGCAGCCCACAAGGACAGGGGGCGCGGGGCAATCAGCCCCAGCATTTT
CASSPQGQGARGNQPQHF
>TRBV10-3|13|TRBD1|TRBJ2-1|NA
TGTGCCATCGAGGGCAGGGGGAGAGGGGAGCAGTTCTTC
CAIEGRGRGEQFF
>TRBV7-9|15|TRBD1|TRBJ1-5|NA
TGTGCCAGCAGCGCATGGACAGGGGACAATCAGCCCCAGCATTTT
CASSAWTGDNQPQHF
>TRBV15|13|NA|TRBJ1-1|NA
TGTGCCACCAGCAGAGATTTAGGCGGGGAAGCTTTCTTT
CATSRDLGGEAFF
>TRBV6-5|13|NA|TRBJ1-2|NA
TGTGCCAGCAGTTACTCGCCAGGGATGGGCTACACCTTC
CASSYSPGMGYTF
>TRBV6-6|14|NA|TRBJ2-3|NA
TGTGCCACCACCGGGGGAGGCTTTCCAGATACGCAGTATTTT
CATTGGGFPDTQYF